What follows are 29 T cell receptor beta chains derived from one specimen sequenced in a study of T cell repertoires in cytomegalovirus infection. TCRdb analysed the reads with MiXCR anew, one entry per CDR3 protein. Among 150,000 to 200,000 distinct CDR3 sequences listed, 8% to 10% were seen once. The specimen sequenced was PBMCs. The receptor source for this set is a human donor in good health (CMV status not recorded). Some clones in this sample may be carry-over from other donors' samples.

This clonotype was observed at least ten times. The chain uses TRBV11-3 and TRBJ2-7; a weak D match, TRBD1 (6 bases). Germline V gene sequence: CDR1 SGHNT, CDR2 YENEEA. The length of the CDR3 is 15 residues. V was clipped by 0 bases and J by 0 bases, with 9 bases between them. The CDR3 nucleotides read TGTGCCAGCAGCTTAGAGGCAGGGGACTCCTACGAGCAGTACTTC. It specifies CASSLEAGDSYEQYF.

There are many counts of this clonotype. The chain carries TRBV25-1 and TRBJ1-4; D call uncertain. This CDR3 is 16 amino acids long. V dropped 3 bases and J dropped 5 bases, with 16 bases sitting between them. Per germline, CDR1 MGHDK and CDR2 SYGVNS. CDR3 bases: TGTGCCAGCAGTGAGCCTTTTCTACAGAAAAATGAAAAACTGTTTTTT. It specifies CASSEPFLQKNEKLFF.

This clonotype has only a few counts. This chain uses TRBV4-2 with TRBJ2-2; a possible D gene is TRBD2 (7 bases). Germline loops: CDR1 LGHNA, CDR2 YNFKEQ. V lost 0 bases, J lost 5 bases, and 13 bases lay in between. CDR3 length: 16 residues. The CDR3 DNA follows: TGTGCCAGCAGCCAAGACGGGGGGCGAGGGACCGGGGAGCTGTTTTTT. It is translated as CASSQDGGRGTGELFF.

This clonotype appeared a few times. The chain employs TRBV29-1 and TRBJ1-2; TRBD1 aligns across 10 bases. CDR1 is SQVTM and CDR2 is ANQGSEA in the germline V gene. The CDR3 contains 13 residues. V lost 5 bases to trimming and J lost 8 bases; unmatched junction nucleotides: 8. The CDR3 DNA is TGCAGCGTTCCCCGACAGGGGGCGGGAGGCTACACCTTC. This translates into CSVPRQGAGGYTF.

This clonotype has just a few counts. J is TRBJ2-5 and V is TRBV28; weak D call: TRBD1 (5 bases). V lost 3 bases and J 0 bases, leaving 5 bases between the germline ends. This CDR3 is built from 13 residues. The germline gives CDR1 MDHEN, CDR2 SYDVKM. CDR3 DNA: TGTGCCAGCAGTTTGACAGACCAAGAGACCCAGTACTTC. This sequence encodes CASSLTDQETQYF.

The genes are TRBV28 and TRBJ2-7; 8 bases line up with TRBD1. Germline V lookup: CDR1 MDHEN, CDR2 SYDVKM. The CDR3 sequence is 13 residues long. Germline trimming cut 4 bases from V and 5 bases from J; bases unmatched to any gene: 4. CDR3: CASSSDREDEQYF. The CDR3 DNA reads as TGTGCCAGCAGTTCGGACAGGGAGGACGAGCAGTACTTC.

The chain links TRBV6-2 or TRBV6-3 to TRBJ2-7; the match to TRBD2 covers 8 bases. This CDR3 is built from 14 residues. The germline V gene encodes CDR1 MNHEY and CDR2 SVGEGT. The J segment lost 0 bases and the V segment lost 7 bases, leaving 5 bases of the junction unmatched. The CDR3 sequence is CASKLAGPSYEQYF. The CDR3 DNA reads TGTGCCAGCAAGCTAGCGGGCCCCTCCTACGAGCAGTACTTC.

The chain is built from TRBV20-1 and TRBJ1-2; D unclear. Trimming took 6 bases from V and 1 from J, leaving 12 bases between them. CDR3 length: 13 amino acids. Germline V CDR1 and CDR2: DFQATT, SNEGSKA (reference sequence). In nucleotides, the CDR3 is TGCAGTGCAAGCGGTCAGGATAACTATGGCTACACCTTC. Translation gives CSASGQDNYGYTF.

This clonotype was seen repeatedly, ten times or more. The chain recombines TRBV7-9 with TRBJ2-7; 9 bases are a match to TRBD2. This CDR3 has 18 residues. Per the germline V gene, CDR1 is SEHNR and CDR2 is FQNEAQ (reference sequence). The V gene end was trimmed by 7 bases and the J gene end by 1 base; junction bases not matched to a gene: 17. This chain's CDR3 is CASTPDSGSLHGSYEQYF. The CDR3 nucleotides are TGTGCCAGCACCCCTGATAGCGGGAGCCTGCATGGGTCCTACGAGCAGTACTTC.

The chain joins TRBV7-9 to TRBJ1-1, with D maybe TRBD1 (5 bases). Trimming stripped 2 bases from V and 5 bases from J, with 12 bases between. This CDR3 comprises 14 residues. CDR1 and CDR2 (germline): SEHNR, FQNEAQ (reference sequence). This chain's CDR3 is CASSLIGGRTEAFF. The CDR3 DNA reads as TGTGCCAGCAGCTTAATCGGGGGAAGGACTGAAGCTTTCTTT.

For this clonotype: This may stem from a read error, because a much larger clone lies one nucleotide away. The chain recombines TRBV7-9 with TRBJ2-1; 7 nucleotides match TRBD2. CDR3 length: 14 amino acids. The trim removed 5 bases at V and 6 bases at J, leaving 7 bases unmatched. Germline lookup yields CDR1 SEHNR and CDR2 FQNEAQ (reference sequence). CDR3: CASSAPAGANEQFF. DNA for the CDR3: TGTGCCAGCAGCGCACCGGCGGGAGCCAATGAGCAGTTCTTC. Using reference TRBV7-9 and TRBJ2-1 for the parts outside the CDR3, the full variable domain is DTGVSQNPRHKITKRGQNVTFRCDPISEHNRLYWYRQTLGQGPEFLTYFQNEAQLEKSRLLSDRFSAERPKGSFSTLEIQRTEQGDSAMYLCASSAPAGANEQFFGPGTRLTVL.

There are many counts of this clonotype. The CDR3 DNA follows: TGTGCCAGCAGTTTCGACACCGGTGGGGGTGATCAGCCCCAGCATTTT. As protein: CASSFDTGGGDQPQHF. This chain connects TRBV28 to TRBJ1-5, with a possible D match to TRBD1 (5 bases). The germline CDR1 and CDR2 sequences are MDHEN and SYDVKM. The CDR3 covers 16 residues. V was shortened by 3 bases and J by 5 bases, with 17 bases between the two germline ends. The whole variable domain, filled in from reference TRBV28 and TRBJ1-5, reads DVKVTQSSRYLVKRTGEKVFLECVQDMDHENMFWYRQDPGLGLRLIYFSYDVKMKEKGDIPEGYSVSREKKERFSLILESASTNQTSMYLCASSFDTGGGDQPQHFGDGTRLSIL.

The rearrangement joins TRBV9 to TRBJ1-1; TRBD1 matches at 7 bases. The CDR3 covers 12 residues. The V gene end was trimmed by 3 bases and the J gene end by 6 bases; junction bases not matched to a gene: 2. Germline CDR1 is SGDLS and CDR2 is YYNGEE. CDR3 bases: TGTGCCAGCAGCGGACAGGGCCCTGAAGCTTTCTTT. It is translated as CASSGQGPEAFF.

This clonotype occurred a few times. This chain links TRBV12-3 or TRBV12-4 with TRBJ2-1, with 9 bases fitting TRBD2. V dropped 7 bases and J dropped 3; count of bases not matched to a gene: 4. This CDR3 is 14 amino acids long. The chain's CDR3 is CASKGGRGYNEQFF. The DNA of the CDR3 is TGTGCCAGCAAGGGCGGGAGGGGCTACAATGAGCAGTTCTTC.

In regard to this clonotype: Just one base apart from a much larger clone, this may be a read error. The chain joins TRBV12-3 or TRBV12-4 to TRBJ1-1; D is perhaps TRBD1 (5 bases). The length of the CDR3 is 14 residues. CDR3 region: CAISSSGRGTEAFF. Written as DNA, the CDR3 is TGTGCCATCAGTTCAAGCGGTCGGGGGACTGAAGCTTTCTTT.

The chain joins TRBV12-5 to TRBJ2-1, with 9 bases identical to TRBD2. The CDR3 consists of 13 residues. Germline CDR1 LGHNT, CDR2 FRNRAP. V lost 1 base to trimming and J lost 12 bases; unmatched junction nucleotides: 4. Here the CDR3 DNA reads TGTGCTAGTGGTTTGGGGACTAGCGACGTGCAGTTCTTC. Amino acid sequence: CASGLGTSDVQFF.

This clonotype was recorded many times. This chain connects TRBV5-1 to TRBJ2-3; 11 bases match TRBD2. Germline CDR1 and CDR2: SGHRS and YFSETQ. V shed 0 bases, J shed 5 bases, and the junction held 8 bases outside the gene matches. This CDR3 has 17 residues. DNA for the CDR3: TGCGCCAGCAGCTTGGAGGTAGCGGGAGGGCCCGGAGATACGCAGTATTTT. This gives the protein CASSLEVAGGPGDTQYF.

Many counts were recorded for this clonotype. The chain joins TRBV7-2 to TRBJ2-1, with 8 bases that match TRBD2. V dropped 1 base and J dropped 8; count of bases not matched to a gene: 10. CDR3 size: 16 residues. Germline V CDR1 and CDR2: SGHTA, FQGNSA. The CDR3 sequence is CASSLGEVAGIYEQFF. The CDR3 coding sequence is TGTGCCAGCAGCTTAGGTGAGGTAGCGGGGATCTATGAGCAGTTCTTC.

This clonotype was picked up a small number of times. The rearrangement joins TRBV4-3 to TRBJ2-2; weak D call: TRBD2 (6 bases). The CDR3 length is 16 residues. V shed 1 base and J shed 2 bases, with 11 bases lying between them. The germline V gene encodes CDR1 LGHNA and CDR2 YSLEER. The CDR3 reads CASSQVIGTNTGELFF. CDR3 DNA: TGCGCCAGCAGCCAAGTGATTGGGACTAACACCGGGGAGCTGTTTTTT.

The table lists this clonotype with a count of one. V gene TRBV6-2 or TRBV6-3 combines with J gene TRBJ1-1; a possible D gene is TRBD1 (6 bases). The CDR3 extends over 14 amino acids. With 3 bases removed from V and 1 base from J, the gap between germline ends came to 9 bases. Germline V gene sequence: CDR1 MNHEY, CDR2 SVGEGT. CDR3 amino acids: CASSYRGQNTEAFF. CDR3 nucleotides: TGTGCCAGCAGTTATCGGGGACAGAACACTGAAGCTTTCTTT.

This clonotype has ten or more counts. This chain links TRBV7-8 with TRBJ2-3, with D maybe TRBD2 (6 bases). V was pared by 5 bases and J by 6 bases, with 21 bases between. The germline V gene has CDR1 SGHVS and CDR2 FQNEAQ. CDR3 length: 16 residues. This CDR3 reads CASSPTWGEVADTQYF. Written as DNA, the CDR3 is TGTGCCAGCAGCCCGACGTGGGGGGAAGTGGCGGATACGCAGTATTTT.

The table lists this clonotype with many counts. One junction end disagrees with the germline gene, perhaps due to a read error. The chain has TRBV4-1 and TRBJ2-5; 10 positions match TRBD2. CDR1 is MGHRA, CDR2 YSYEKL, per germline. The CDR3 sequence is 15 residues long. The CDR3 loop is CASSQDGTSAETQYF. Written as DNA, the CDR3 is TGTGCCAGCAGCCAAGACGGGACTAGCGCCGAGACCCAGTACTTC.

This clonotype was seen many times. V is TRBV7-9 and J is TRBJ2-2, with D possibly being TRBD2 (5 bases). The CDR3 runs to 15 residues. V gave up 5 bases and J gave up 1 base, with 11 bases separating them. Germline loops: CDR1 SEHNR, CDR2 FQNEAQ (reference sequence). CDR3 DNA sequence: TGTGCCAGCAGCCAAACACTAGGGAACACCGGGGAGCTGTTTTTT. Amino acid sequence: CASSQTLGNTGELFF.

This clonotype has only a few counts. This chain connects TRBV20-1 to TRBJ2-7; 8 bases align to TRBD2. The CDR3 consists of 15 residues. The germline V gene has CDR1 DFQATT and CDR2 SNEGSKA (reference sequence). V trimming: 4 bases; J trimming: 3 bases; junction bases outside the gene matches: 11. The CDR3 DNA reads TGCAGTGCTAACCCCGCGGGGGGAGCCGGCTACGAGCAGTACTTC. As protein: CSANPAGGAGYEQYF.

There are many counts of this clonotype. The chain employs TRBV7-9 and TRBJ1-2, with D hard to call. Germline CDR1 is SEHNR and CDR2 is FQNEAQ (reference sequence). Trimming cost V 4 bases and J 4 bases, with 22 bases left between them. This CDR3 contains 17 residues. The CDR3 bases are TGTGCCAGCAGCTCCTTGGACTCTACCCTTGGAACCTATGGCTACACCTTC. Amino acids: CASSSLDSTLGTYGYTF.

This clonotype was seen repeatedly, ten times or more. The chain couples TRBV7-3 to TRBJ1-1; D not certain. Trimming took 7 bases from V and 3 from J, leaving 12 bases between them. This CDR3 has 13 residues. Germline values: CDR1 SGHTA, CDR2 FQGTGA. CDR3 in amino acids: CASTARGDTEAFF. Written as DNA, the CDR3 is TGTGCCAGCACCGCCCGTGGGGACACTGAAGCTTTCTTT.

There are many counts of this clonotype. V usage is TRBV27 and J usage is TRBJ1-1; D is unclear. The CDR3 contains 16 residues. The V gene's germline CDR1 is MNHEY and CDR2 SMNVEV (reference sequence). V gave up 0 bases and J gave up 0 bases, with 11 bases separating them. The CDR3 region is CASSLSGSHMNTEAFF. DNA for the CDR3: TGTGCCAGCAGTTTATCAGGCAGCCACATGAACACTGAAGCTTTCTTT.

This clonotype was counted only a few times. CDR3 region: CASNRGTANEKLFF. The CDR3 nucleotides are TGTGCCAGCAACCGCGGGACGGCCAATGAAAAACTGTTTTTT. V is TRBV2 and J is TRBJ1-4; D might be TRBD1 (5 bases). CDR3 length: 14 amino acids. Deletions cut 7 bases from V and 5 bases from J, with 14 bases between. Germline values: CDR1 SNHLY, CDR2 FYNNEI.

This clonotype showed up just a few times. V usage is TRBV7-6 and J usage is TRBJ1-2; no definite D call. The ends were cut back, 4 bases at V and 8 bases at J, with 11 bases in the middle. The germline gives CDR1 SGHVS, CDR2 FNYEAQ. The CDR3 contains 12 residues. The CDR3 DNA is TGTGCCAGCAGCTCAACCCTATGGGGCTACACCTTC. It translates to CASSSTLWGYTF.